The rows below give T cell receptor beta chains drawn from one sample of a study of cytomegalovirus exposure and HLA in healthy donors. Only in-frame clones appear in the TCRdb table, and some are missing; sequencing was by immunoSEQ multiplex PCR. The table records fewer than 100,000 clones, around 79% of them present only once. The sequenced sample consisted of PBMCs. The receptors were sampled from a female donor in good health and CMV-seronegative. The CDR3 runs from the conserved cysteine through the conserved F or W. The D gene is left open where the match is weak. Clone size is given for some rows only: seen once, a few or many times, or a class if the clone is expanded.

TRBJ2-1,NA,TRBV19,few,CASSIGALGSEQFF,TGTGCCAGTAGTATCGGAGCCCTGGGTAGTGAGCAGTTCTTC
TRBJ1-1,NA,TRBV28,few,CASRRQPHTEAFF,TGTGCCAGCAGACGACAGCCGCACACTGAAGCTTTCTTT
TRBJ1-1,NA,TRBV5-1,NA,CASSLLTGMNTEAFF,TGCGCCAGCAGCTTGCTTACAGGGATGAACACTGAAGCTTTCTTT
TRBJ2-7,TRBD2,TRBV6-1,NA,CASKTSGGPSGEQYF,TGTGCCAGCAAAACTAGCGGAGGCCCCTCTGGCGAGCAGTACTTC
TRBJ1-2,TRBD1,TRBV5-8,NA,CASSYGGTGSNYGYTF,TGTGCCAGCAGCTATGGAGGGACAGGGTCTAACTATGGCTACACCTTC
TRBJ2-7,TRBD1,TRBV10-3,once,CAISAPGQGDGEQYF,TGTGCCATCAGCGCACCGGGACAGGGGGACGGCGAGCAGTACTTC
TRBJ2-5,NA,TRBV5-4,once,CASSFGLQETQYF,TGTGCCAGCAGCTTTGGGCTCCAAGAGACCCAGTACTTC
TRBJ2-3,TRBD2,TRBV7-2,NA,CASSLTGAGGATDTQYF,TGTGCCAGCAGCTTAACCGGAGCGGGGGGCGCCACAGATACGCAGTATTTT
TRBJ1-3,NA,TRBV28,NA,CASIEARTGNTIYF,TGTGCCAGCATCGAAGCAAGAACTGGAAACACCATATATTTT
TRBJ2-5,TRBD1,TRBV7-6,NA,CASSHGQGVQETQYF,TGTGCCAGCAGCCACGGACAGGGGGTGCAAGAGACCCAGTACTTC
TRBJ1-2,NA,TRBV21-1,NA,CASTWGSGPRDYGYTF,TGTGCCAGCACCTGGGGTTCAGGGCCCCGAGACTATGGCTACACCTTC
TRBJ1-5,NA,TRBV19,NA,CASSTHQGRQHF,TGTGCCAGTAGTACTCATCAGGGCCGCCAGCATTTT
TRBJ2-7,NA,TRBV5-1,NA,CASTHFESGEDEQYF,TGCGCCAGCACCCACTTTGAGTCGGGGGAGGACGAGCAGTACTTC
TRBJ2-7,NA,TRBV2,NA,CASSEAKGGEQYF,TGTGCCAGCAGTGAAGCGAAAGGGGGAGAGCAGTACTTC
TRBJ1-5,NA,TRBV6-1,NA,CASSEQGNNQPQHF,TGTGCCAGCAGTGAACAGGGAAACAATCAGCCCCAGCATTTT
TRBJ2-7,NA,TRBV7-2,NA,CASSDPGSVSSYEQYF,TGTGCCAGCAGCGATCCTGGAAGCGTCAGCTCCTACGAGCAGTACTTC
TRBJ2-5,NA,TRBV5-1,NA,CASGSPQETQYF,TGCGCCAGCGGCTCCCCTCAAGAGACCCAGTACTTC
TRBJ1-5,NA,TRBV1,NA,CTSSQRQGSNQPQHF,TGCACCAGCAGCCAGCGTCAGGGAAGCAATCAGCCCCAGCATTTT
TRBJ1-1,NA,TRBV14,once,CASSLVRGGTEAFF,TGTGCCAGCAGCCTTGTTCGGGGAGGCACTGAAGCTTTCTTT
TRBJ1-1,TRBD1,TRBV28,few,CASRTRDRGTFF,TGTGCCAGCAGGACCCGGGACAGGGGAACTTTCTTT
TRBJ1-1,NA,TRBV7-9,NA,CASSFRGGGTEAFF,TGTGCCAGCAGCTTCCGGGGAGGAGGCACTGAAGCTTTCTTT
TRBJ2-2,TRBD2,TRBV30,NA,CAWCPGGTGELFF,TGTGCCTGGTGCCCGGGGGGAACCGGGGAGCTGTTTTTT
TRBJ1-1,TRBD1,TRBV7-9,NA,CSSSLGTGVAEAFF,TGTTCCAGCAGCTTAGGCACAGGGGTAGCTGAAGCTTTCTTT